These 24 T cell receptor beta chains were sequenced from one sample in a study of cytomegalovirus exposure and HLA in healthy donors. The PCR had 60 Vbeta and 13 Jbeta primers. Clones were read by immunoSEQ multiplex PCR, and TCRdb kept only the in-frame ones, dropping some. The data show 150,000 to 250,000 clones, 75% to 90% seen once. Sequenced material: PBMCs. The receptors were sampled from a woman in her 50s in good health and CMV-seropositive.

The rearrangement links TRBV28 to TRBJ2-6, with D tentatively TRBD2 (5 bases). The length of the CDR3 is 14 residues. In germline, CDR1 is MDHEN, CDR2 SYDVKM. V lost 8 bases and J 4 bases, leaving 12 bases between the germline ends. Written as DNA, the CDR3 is TGTGCCAGCCGATCTAGCTCCGGGGCCAACGTCCTGACTTTC. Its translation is CASRSSSGANVLTF.

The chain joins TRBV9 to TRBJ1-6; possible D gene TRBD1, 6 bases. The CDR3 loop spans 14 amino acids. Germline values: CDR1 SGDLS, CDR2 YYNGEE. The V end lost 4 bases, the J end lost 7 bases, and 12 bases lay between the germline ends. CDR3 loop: CASSPGGANSPLHF. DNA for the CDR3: TGTGCCAGCAGCCCCGGGGGGGCCAATTCACCCCTCCACTTT.

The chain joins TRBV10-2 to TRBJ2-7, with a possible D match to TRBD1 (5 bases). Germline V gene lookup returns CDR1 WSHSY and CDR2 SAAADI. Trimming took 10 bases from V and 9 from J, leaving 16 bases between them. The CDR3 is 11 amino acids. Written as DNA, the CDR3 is TGCGCCACCAAACAACAGGTCGTGCAGTACTTC. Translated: CATKQQVVQYF.

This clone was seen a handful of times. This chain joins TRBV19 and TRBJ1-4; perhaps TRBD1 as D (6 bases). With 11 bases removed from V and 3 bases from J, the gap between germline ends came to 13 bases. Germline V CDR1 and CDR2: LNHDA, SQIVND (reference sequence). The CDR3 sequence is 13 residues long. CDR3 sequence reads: CAVQGLANEKLFF. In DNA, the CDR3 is TGTGCCGTACAGGGTCTAGCTAATGAAAAACTGTTTTTT.

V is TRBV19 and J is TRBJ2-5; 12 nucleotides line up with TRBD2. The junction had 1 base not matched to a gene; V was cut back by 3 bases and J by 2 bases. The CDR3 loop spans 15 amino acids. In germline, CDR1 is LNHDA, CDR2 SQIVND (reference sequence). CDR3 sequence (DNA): TGTGCCAGTAGTATGACTAGCGGGGGACAAGAGACCCAGTACTTC. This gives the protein CASSMTSGGQETQYF.

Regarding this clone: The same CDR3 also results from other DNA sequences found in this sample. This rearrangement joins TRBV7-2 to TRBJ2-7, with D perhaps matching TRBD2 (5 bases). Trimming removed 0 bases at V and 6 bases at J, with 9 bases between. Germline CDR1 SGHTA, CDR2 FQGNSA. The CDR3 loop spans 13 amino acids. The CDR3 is CASSLAPRGEQYF. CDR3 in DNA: TGTGCCAGCAGCTTAGCCCCTCGGGGCGAGCAGTACTTC.

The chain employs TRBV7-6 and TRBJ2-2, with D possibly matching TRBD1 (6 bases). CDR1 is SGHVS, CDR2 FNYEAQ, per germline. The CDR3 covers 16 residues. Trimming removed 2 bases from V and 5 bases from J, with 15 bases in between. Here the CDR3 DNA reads TGTGCCAGCAGCTTAAGCGTGCAGGGGAATACCGGGGAGCTGTTTTTT. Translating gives CASSLSVQGNTGELFF.

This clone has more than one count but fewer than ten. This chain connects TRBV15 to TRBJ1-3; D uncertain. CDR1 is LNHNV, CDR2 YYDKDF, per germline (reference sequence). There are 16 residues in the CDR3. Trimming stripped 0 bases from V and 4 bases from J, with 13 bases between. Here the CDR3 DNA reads TGTGCCACCAGCAGAGAATCTCGGTCGGTAGGAAACACCATATATTTT. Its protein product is CATSRESRSVGNTIYF.

CDR3 amino acids: CAIQGDAGYTF. The CDR3 coding sequence is TGTGCCATCCAGGGGGATGCAGGCTACACCTTC. The chain recombines TRBV10-3 with TRBJ1-2; 7 positions agree with TRBD1. The ends lost 8 bases at V and 8 bases at J; junction bases unmatched: 5. CDR3 length: 11 residues. The germline V gene encodes CDR1 ENHRY and CDR2 SYGVKD.

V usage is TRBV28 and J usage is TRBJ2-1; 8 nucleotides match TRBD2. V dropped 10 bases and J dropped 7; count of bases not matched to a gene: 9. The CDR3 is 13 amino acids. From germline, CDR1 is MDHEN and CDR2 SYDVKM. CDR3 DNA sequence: TGTGCCACCCTTAGCGGGACGCTTAATGAGCAGTTCTTC. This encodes CATLSGTLNEQFF. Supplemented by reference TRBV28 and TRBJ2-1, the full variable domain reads DVKVTQSSRYLVKRTGEKVFLECVQDMDHENMFWYRQDPGLGLRLIYFSYDVKMKEKGDIPEGYSVSREKKERFSLILESASTNQTSMYLCATLSGTLNEQFFGPGTRLTVL.

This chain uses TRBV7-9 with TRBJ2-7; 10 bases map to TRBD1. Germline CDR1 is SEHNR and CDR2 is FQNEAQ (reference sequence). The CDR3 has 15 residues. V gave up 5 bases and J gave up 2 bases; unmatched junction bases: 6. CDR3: CASSTRQGAAYEQYF. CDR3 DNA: TGTGCCAGCAGCACCCGACAGGGGGCGGCCTACGAGCAGTACTTC.

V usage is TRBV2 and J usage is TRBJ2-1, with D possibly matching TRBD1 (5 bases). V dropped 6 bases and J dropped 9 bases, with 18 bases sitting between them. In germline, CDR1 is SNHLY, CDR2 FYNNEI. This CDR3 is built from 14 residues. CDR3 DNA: TGTGCCAGCAGAGCAGGGTTTAGTTACGGTGAGCAGTTCTTC. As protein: CASRAGFSYGEQFF.

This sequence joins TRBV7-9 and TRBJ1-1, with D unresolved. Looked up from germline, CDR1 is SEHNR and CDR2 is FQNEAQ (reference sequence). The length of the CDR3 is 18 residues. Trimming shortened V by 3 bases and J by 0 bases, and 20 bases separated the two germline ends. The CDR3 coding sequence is TGTGCCAGCAGCTTCCCTGGAGGCAGCCAACACATGAACACTGAAGCTTTCTTT. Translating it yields CASSFPGGSQHMNTEAFF.

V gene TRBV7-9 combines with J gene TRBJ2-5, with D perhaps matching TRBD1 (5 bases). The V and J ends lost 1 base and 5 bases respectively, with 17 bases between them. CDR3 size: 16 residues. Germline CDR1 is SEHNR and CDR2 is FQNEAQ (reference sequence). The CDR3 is CASSLGTTAGQETQYF. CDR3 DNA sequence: TGTGCCAGCAGCTTAGGGACAACAGCAGGGCAGGAGACCCAGTACTTC. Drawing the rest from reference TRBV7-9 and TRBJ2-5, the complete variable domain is DTGVSQNPRHKITKRGQNVTFRCDPISEHNRLYWYRQTLGQGPEFLTYFQNEAQLEKSRLLSDRFSAERPKGSFSTLEIQRTEQGDSAMYLCASSLGTTAGQETQYFGPGTRLLVL.

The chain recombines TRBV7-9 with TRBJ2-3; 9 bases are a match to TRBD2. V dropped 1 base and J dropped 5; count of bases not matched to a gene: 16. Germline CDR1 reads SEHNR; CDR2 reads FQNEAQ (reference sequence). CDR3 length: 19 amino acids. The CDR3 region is CASSLEGGRAPSYEDTQYF. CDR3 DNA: TGTGCCAGCAGCTTAGAAGGCGGGAGGGCCCCTTCTTACGAAGATACGCAGTATTTT.

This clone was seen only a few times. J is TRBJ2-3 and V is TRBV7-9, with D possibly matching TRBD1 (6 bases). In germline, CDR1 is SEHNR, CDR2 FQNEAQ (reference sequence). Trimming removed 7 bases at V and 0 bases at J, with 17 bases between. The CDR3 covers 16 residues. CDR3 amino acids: CASIREGVGSTDTQYF. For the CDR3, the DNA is TGTGCCAGCATCCGCGAGGGGGTGGGTAGCACAGATACGCAGTATTTT. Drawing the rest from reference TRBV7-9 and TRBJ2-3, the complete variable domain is DTGVSQNPRHKITKRGQNVTFRCDPISEHNRLYWYRQTLGQGPEFLTYFQNEAQLEKSRLLSDRFSAERPKGSFSTLEIQRTEQGDSAMYLCASIREGVGSTDTQYFGPGTRLTVL.

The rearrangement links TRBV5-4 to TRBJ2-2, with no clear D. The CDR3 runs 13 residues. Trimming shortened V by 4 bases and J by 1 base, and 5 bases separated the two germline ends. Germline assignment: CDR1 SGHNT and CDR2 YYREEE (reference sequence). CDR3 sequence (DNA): TGTGCCAGCAGCCAGATGAACACCGGGGAGCTGTTTTTT. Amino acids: CASSQMNTGELFF.

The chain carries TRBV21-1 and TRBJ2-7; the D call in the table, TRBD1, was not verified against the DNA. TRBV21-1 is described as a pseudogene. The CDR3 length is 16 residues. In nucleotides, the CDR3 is TGTGCCAGCAGCAAAGAACCAGGCATCCTGGTCTACGAGCAGTACTTC. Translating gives CASSKEPGILVYEQYF.

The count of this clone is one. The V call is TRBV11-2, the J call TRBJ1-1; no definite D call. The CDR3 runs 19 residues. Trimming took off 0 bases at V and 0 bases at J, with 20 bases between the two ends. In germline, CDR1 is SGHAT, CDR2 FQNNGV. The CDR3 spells CASSLDLKERVGMNTEAFF. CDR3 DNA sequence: TGTGCCAGCAGCTTAGATTTAAAGGAGCGGGTAGGCATGAACACTGAAGCTTTCTTT.

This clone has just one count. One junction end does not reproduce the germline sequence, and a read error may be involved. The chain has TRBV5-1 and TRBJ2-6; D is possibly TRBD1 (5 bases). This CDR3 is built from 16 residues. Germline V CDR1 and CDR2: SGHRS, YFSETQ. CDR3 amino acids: CASSLGEFSGANGLTF. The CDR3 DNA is TGCGCCAGCAGCTTGGGTGAATTTTCTGGGGCCAACGGCCTGACTTTC. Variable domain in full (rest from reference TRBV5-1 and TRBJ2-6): KAGVTQTPRYLIKTRGQQVTLSCSPISGHRSVSWYQQTPGQGLQFLFEYFSETQRNKGNFPGRFSGRQFSNSRSEMNVSTLELGDSALYLCASSLGEFSGANGLTFGAGSRLTVL.

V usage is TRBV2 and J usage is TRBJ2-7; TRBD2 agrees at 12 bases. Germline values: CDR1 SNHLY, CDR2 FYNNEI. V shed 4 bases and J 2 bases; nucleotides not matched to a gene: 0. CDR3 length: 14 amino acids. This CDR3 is CASSGLAGAYEQYF. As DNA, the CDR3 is TGTGCCAGCAGTGGACTAGCGGGGGCCTACGAGCAGTACTTC.

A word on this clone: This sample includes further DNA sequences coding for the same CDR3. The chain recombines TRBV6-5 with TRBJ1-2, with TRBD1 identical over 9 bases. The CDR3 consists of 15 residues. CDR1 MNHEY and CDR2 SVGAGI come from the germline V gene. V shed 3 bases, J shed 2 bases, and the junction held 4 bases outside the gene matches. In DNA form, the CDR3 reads TGTGCCAGCAGTTATTCCGGGACAGGGAACTATGGCTACACCTTC. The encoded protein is CASSYSGTGNYGYTF.

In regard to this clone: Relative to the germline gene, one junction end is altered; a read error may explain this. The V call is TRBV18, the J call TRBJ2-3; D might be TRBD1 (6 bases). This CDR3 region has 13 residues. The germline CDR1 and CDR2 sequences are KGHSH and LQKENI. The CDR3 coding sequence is TGTGCCGGCTCACCAGGGGCCACAGATACGCAGTATTTT. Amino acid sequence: CAGSPGATDTQYF. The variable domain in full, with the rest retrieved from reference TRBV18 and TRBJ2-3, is NAGVMQNPRHLVRRRGQEARLRCSPMKGHSHVYWYRQLPEEGLKFMVYLQKENIIDESGMPKERFSAEFPKEGPSILRIQQVVRGDSAAYFCAGSPGATDTQYFGPGTRLTVL.

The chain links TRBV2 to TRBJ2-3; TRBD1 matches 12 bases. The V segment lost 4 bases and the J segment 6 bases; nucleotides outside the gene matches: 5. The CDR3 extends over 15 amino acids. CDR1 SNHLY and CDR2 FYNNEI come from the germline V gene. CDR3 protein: CASSGDRGRSDTQYF. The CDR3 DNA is TGTGCCAGCAGTGGGGACAGGGGGCGATCGGATACGCAGTATTTT.